A selection of T cell receptor beta chains follows, all from one sample in a study of glioma-infiltrating T cells after dendritic cell vaccination. Some clones are missing from TCRdb's copy, which holds only in-frame ones; the method was immunoSEQ multiplex PCR. This table holds about 100,000 clones, over 80% found once. The sequenced sample was blood, obtained after dendritic cell vaccination. These receptors were collected from a human donor with glioblastoma. Both conserved end residues are part of each CDR3. D genes are given only for firm matches. Rows may omit the clone size; those that give it use once, few, many or a size class.

j_call v_call d_call clone_size cdr3_nt cdr3_aa
TRBJ2-7 TRBV7-9 . . TGTGCCAGCAGCTTGGTTTCCGCCAGCGACGAGCAGTACTTC CASSLVSASDEQYF
TRBJ2-7 TRBV30 . few TGTGCCTGGAGTCGGACAGCCGCCTACGAGCAGTACTTC CAWSRTAAYEQYF
TRBJ2-5 TRBV7-9 . . TGTGCCAGCAGTTATGACATTATTGAGACCCAGTACTTC CASSYDIIETQYF
TRBJ1-2 TRBV6-5 . . TGTGCCAGCAGTTACTCGACGCAGGGTGGCTATGGCTACACCTTC CASSYSTQGGYGYTF
TRBJ2-7 TRBV27 TRBD1 . TGTGCCAGCAGCCTAGGGACAGGGGAGGGCGAGCAGTACTTC CASSLGTGEGEQYF
TRBJ1-1 TRBV6-5 . . TGTGCCAGCAGGAGGGAGTCTGAAGCTTTCTTT CASRRESEAFF
TRBJ2-3 TRBV7-3 TRBD2 . TGTGCCAGCAGCGTAACAGCGGGGGGGCCGTATACGCAGTATTTT CASSVTAGGPYTQYF
TRBJ2-1 TRBV27 TRBD2 . TGTGCCAGCAGTTTAAGCGGGAGGGCCAGTGAGCAGTTCTTC CASSLSGRASEQFF
TRBJ1-2 TRBV7-3 TRBD1 few TGTGCCAGCAGCTTAGGAGGACAGGGCTATGGCTACACCTTC CASSLGGQGYGYTF
TRBJ1-2 TRBV30 . . TGTGCCTGGAGTGTAGACGGGGTAGGTGGCTACACCTTC CAWSVDGVGGYTF
TRBJ2-1 TRBV27 . . TGTGCCAGCAATAGCGGATTCTCCTACAATGAGCAGTTCTTC CASNSGFSYNEQFF
TRBJ2-3 TRBV5-1 TRBD2 . TGCGCCAGCAGCCCAGGGACTAGCGGGACCACAGATACGCAGTATTTT CASSPGTSGTTDTQYF
TRBJ1-3 TRBV6-6 TRBD1 . TGTGCCAGCAGTTCGGGACAGGGGACCTCTGGAAACACCATATATTTT CASSSGQGTSGNTIYF
TRBJ1-4 TRBV18 TRBD1 . TGTGCCAGCTCACTCAACAGGGGCCCCAATGAAAAACTGTTTTTT CASSLNRGPNEKLFF
TRBJ1-2 TRBV2 . . TGTGCCAGCACCCTGGACAGCTATGGCTACACCTTC CASTLDSYGYTF
TRBJ2-7 TRBV27 TRBD2 few TGTGCCAGCAGTTCGCTAGCGGGAGCAGCTCGCGAGCAGTACTTC CASSSLAGAAREQYF
TRBJ2-3 TRBV5-1 TRBD2 . TGCGCCAGCCGGTCTAGCGGGTTCGCCACAGATACGCAGTATTTT CASRSSGFATDTQYF
TRBJ1-1 TRBV2 . . TGTGCCAGCAGTGTCATCCTGGGGCAGGGGTTGGGGACTGAAGCTTTCTTT CASSVILGQGLGTEAFF
TRBJ2-7 TRBV6-5 . . TGTGCCAGCAGGCGGTCCCAAGGGGCCCACGAGCAGTACTTC CASRRSQGAHEQYF
TRBJ1-1 TRBV19 . . TGTGCCAGTAGGTTGAGGGGGAGCACTGAAGCTTTCTTT CASRLRGSTEAFF
TRBJ2-7 TRBV28 . . TGTGCCAGCAGTACCACCCATAGCTACGAGCAGTACTTC CASSTTHSYEQYF
TRBJ2-2 TRBV7-6 . . TGTGCCAGCAGCTTAGCGCCAGGGAACACCGGGGAGCTGTTTTTT CASSLAPGNTGELFF
TRBJ2-5 TRBV5-6 TRBD1 . TGTGCCAGCAGCAAGACAGGGGGCCAAGAGACCCAGTACTTC CASSKTGGQETQYF
TRBJ2-7 TRBV2 . . TGTGCCAGCAGTACATTAGACAGAGCCTACGAGCAGTACTTC CASSTLDRAYEQYF
TRBJ2-2 TRBV10-3 . . TGTGCCACTGGACAGATGAACACCGGGGAGCTGTTTTTT CATGQMNTGELFF
TRBJ1-2 TRBV20-1 . few TGCAGTGCCCCCGGTTATGGCTACACCTTC CSAPGYGYTF
TRBJ1-5 TRBV2 . . TGTGCCAGCAGTGAAACAGTCGATCAGCCCCAGCATTTT CASSETVDQPQHF
TRBJ2-2 TRBV6-1 . . TGTGCCAGCAGCCCCCACAGGGACACCGGGGAGCTGTTTTTT CASSPHRDTGELFF
TRBJ1-2 TRBV5-1 . . TGCGCCAGCAGCTTGGGACACGTCGGAAACTATGGCTACACCTTC CASSLGHVGNYGYTF
TRBJ1-1 TRBV5-1 . . TGCGCCAGCAACCCTTGGTCAGGTTTGGACACTGAAGCTTTCTTT CASNPWSGLDTEAFF
TRBJ2-4 TRBV11-2 TRBD2 . TGTGCCAGCAGCTTAGTCAGCGGGAGAAACATTCAGTACTTC CASSLVSGRNIQYF
TRBJ2-1 TRBV5-1 TRBD2 . TGCGCCAGCAGCTTGCTAGCGGACAATGAGCAGTTCTTC CASSLLADNEQFF